Presented here are 13 T cell receptor beta chains from one specimen sequenced in a study of radiation and T cells in renal cell carcinoma. The protocol was immunoSEQ multiplex PCR, while the TCRdb copy is restricted to in-frame clones and leaves out a portion. The sample holds just under 150,000 clones, about 86% seen once. Specified time point: blood 4 weeks post-SBRT, at nephrectomy. Treatment meaning: 15 Gy SBRT to primary tumor, nephrectomy 4 weeks later. The source was blood, collected from a patient whose treatment included radiotherapy and nephrectomy. The receptor set was obtained from a woman between 45 and 65 years old with renal cell carcinoma.

CDR3 residues: CASSLGGFRIEQFF. The CDR3 region has the DNA TGTGCCAGCAGCTTAGGGGGATTCCGTATTGAGCAGTTCTTC. The rearrangement links TRBV7-8 to TRBJ2-1; D is ambiguous. V lost 1 base to trimming and J lost 9 bases, with 13 bases between them. Germline V gene sequence: CDR1 SGHVS, CDR2 FQNEAQ. The CDR3 runs to 14 residues.

The chain uses TRBV6-5 and TRBJ1-1; 11 nucleotides match TRBD1. V lost 4 bases and J lost 1; bases outside the gene matches: 5. The CDR3 contains 16 residues. CDR1 is MNHEY, CDR2 SVGAGI, per germline. The CDR3 loop reads CASSWTGGVGNTEAFF. DNA of the CDR3: TGTGCCAGCAGTTGGACAGGGGGCGTAGGGAACACTGAAGCTTTCTTT.

The chain has TRBV19 and TRBJ1-4; no clear D gene. Per the germline V gene, CDR1 is LNHDA and CDR2 is SQIVND (reference sequence). This CDR3 comprises 15 residues. V was pared by 8 bases and J by 2 bases, with 15 bases between. This CDR3 reads CASGLQRGTNEKLFF. CDR3 sequence (DNA): TGTGCCAGTGGTCTACAGCGTGGTACTAATGAAAAACTGTTTTTT.

The rearrangement links TRBV7-9 to TRBJ1-5; D possibly corresponds to TRBD1 (5 bases). V lost 3 bases and J lost 3, with 9 bases in between. The germline gives CDR1 SEHNR, CDR2 FQNEAQ (reference sequence). The length of the CDR3 is 14 residues. The CDR3 DNA follows: TGTGCCAGCAGCTTCGGGGGTCCCAATCAGCCCCAGCATTTT. Amino acid sequence: CASSFGGPNQPQHF.

This chain uses TRBV30 with TRBJ2-6; unclear D gene. Germline CDR1 GTSNPN, CDR2 SVGIG (reference sequence). The CDR3 spans 12 residues. The V end lost 3 bases, the J end lost 1 base, and 1 base lay between the germline ends. The CDR3 DNA follows: TGTGCCTGGAGATCTGGGGCCAACGTCCTGACTTTC. It encodes CAWRSGANVLTF. Complete variable domain (other parts from reference TRBV30 and TRBJ2-6): SQTIHQWPATLVQPVGSPLSLECTVEGTSNPNLYWYRQAAGRGLQLLFYSVGIGQISSEVPQNLSASRPQDRQFILSSKKLLLSDSGFYLCAWRSGANVLTFGAGSRLTVL.

The rearrangement uses TRBV27 and TRBJ2-2; D perhaps matches TRBD2 (6 bases). This CDR3 region has 15 residues. CDR1 MNHEY and CDR2 SMNVEV come from the germline V gene (reference sequence). The V gene lost 3 bases and the J gene lost 4 bases, with 12 bases spanning the gap. This CDR3 reads CASSFSGEITGELFF. The CDR3 DNA follows: TGTGCCAGCAGTTTTAGCGGAGAGATCACCGGGGAGCTGTTTTTT.

The rearrangement uses TRBV5-6 and TRBJ2-7; no clear D. V was cut by 0 bases and J by 6 bases, with 16 bases left in between. Germline CDR1 SGHDT, CDR2 YYEEEE. This CDR3 is 15 amino acids long. The CDR3 DNA reads as TGTGCCAGCAGCTTGGGAGTATTGCCCTCGAGCGAGCAGTACTTC. Protein: CASSLGVLPSSEQYF.

The CDR3 DNA follows: TGTGCCAGCAGTACTAGCGGGAGGATCTACGAGCAGTACTTC. This translates into CASSTSGRIYEQYF. The V call is TRBV27, the J call TRBJ2-7; 12 positions agree with TRBD2. The CDR3 extends over 14 amino acids. CDR1 and CDR2 (germline): MNHEY, SMNVEV (reference sequence). After removal of 5 bases from V and 3 bases from J, the junction contained 2 bases not matched to a gene.

The chain employs TRBV27 and TRBJ1-2, with 11 bases lining up with TRBD1. The CDR3 is made up of 16 amino acids. Germline V gene data show CDR1 as MNHEY and CDR2 as SMNVEV (reference sequence). Losses at the gene ends were 5 bases for V and 2 bases for J; bases not matched to a gene: 7. In nucleotides, the CDR3 is TGTGCCAGCAGTGAACGGACAGGGGGCTTCAACTATGGCTACACCTTC. It yields the protein CASSERTGGFNYGYTF.

The chain employs TRBV4-2 and TRBJ2-7, with 7 bases identical to TRBD2. CDR3 length: 16 residues. The germline gives CDR1 LGHNA, CDR2 YNFKEQ. V was clipped by 0 bases and J by 5 bases; unmatched bases: 10. The CDR3 sequence: CASSQESGEGTNEQYF. CDR3 nucleotide sequence: TGTGCCAGCAGCCAAGAGTCGGGGGAGGGCACCAACGAGCAGTACTTC.

V and J are TRBV5-1 and TRBJ1-2; 9 nucleotides align to TRBD1. Germline CDR1 is SGHRS and CDR2 is YFSETQ. The junction had 17 bases not matched to a gene; V was cut back by 5 bases and J by 6 bases. The length of the CDR3 is 17 residues. CDR3 nucleotides: TGCGCCAGCAGGTCACAGGGGGCGGCCGAAAATACCCATGGCTACACCTTC. This encodes CASRSQGAAENTHGYTF.

This clone was counted once. This chain connects TRBV7-3 to TRBJ2-5; 7 nucleotides match TRBD1. Germline V gives CDR1 SGHTA, CDR2 FQGTGA. Trimming cost V 2 bases and J 5 bases; bases outside gene matches: 8. This CDR3 has 15 amino acids. The CDR3: CASSLDRQGGETQYF. The CDR3 bases are TGTGCCAGCAGCTTAGATCGACAGGGTGGCGAGACCCAGTACTTC.

The chain employs TRBV6-5 and TRBJ1-6; D unclear. Per germline, CDR1 MNHEY and CDR2 SVGAGI. This CDR3 is built from 13 residues. Trimming took 4 bases from V and 9 from J, leaving 10 bases between them. Written as DNA, the CDR3 is TGTGCCAGCAGTTCCGGGCTGGGTTCACCCCTCCACTTT. It specifies CASSSGLGSPLHF.